Each of the 23 T cell receptor beta chains below was sequenced from the same sample in a study of cytomegalovirus exposure and HLA in healthy donors. PCR involved 60 Vbeta and 13 Jbeta primers. This table comes from immunoSEQ multiplex PCR, and its TCRdb copy is limited to in-frame clones, with some not included. The sample has 58,000 or so clones; 75% are singletons. Input material: PBMCs. All receptors derive from a woman between 35 and 50 years old in good health and CMV-seropositive.

CDR3 residues: CASSQYKDSPNQPQHF. In nucleotides, the CDR3 is TGCGCCAGCAGCCAATACAAGGACAGCCCCAATCAGCCCCAGCATTTT. The chain joins TRBV4-1 to TRBJ1-5; weak D call: TRBD1 (6 bases). Germline V gene data show CDR1 as MGHRA and CDR2 as YSYEKL. V lost 2 bases, J lost 3 bases, and 14 bases lay in between. The CDR3 extends over 16 amino acids.

The genes are TRBV5-6 and TRBJ2-1, with TRBD1 matching 9 bases. The germline V gene has CDR1 SGHDT and CDR2 YYEEEE. CDR3 length equals 16 residues. J was trimmed by 6 bases and V by 1 base; bases with no gene match: 8. CDR3 nucleotide sequence: TGTGCCAGCAGCTTGCCGGGACAGGGTTTTGTCAATGAGCAGTTCTTC. Protein: CASSLPGQGFVNEQFF.

The V call is TRBV6-5, the J call TRBJ1-5; D ambiguous. The CDR3 consists of 14 residues. CDR1 is MNHEY and CDR2 is SVGAGI in the germline V gene. Deletions cut 5 bases from V and 0 bases from J, with 8 bases between. The CDR3 bases are TGTGCCAGCAGTCAGGTTGATAGCAATCAGCCCCAGCATTTT. Amino acid sequence: CASSQVDSNQPQHF.

J is TRBJ2-1 and V is TRBV5-4; D gene uncertain. Germline loops: CDR1 SGHNT, CDR2 YYREEE (reference sequence). This CDR3 has 16 amino acids. Trimming took off 4 bases at V and 2 bases at J, with 16 bases between the two ends. This chain's CDR3 is CASSLQETRPYNEQFF. CDR3 nucleotides: TGTGCCAGCAGCCTCCAGGAAACGCGCCCCTACAATGAGCAGTTCTTC.

This sequence joins TRBV7-8 and TRBJ2-2, with D possibly TRBD1 on 6 matching bases. CDR3 length: 13 residues. Looked up from germline, CDR1 is SGHVS and CDR2 is FQNEAQ. Deletions cut 5 bases from V and 7 bases from J, with 11 bases between. CDR3 loop: CASSRRQDGELFF. CDR3 nucleotides: TGTGCCAGCAGCCGAAGACAGGACGGGGAGCTGTTTTTT.

The CDR3: CASSAGQGAVNTEAFF. The CDR3 nucleotides are TGCGCCAGCAGCGCCGGACAGGGGGCTGTGAACACTGAAGCTTTCTTT. This rearrangement joins TRBV5-1 to TRBJ1-1; the match to TRBD1 covers 11 bases. With 4 bases clipped from V and 0 bases from J, the junction kept 5 bases outside the gene matches. The CDR3 extends over 16 amino acids. Germline CDR1 SGHRS, CDR2 YFSETQ.

The CDR3 loop is CAWSSQGKPYEQYF. The CDR3 nucleotides are TGTGCCTGGAGTTCACAGGGGAAGCCCTACGAGCAGTACTTC. V gene TRBV30 combines with J gene TRBJ2-7; TRBD1 agrees at 7 bases. Germline V gene lookup returns CDR1 GTSNPN and CDR2 SVGIG (reference sequence). The CDR3 loop spans 14 amino acids. V gave up 2 bases and J gave up 2 bases; unmatched junction bases: 6.

This chain joins TRBV9 and TRBJ2-2; TRBD2 is a possible D gene (5 bases). The germline V gene has CDR1 SGDLS and CDR2 YYNGEE. V was clipped by 3 bases and J by 4 bases, with 13 bases between them. This CDR3 comprises 15 residues. Here the CDR3 DNA reads TGTGCCAGCAGCGACCCTCCGGGGTTCACCGGGGAGCTGTTTTTT. Its protein is CASSDPPGFTGELFF.

V gene TRBV28 combines with J gene TRBJ1-2; weak D call: TRBD1 (6 bases). The V and J ends lost 4 bases and 6 bases respectively, with 15 bases between them. The CDR3 loop spans 14 amino acids. Looked up from germline, CDR1 is MDHEN and CDR2 is SYDVKM. CDR3 loop: CASSSSHRVDGYTF. In DNA, the CDR3 is TGTGCCAGCAGTTCCTCCCACAGGGTCGATGGCTACACCTTC.

The chain uses TRBV25-1 and TRBJ1-1, with D possibly matching TRBD1 (5 bases). The CDR3 covers 14 residues. Germline V gene sequence: CDR1 MGHDK, CDR2 SYGVNS. Trimming removed 4 bases from V and 3 bases from J, with 12 bases in between. CDR3 bases: TGTGCCAGCAGTGTGACAGTTTATGACACTGAAGCTTTCTTT. Encoded protein: CASSVTVYDTEAFF.

The V gene is TRBV5-6, the J gene TRBJ1-5, with a weak D call TRBD1 (5 bases). V lost 1 base and J lost 1, with 9 bases in between. CDR3 size: 15 residues. In germline, CDR1 is SGHDT, CDR2 YYEEEE. In DNA, the CDR3 is TGTGCCAGCAGCTTGTTCGGGGGGAGCAATCAGCCCCAGCATTTT. This encodes CASSLFGGSNQPQHF.

V usage is TRBV19 and J usage is TRBJ2-2, with a tentative D call TRBD1 (6 bases). V dropped 3 bases and J dropped 4 bases, with 15 bases sitting between them. The germline V gene has CDR1 LNHDA and CDR2 SQIVND (reference sequence). This CDR3 has 16 residues. The CDR3 loop is CASSISGTLLTGELFF. CDR3 DNA sequence: TGTGCCAGTAGTATTTCCGGGACACTGCTCACCGGGGAGCTGTTTTTT.

The chain employs TRBV29-1 and TRBJ1-4, with D unresolved. Per germline, CDR1 SQVTM and CDR2 ANQGSEA. CDR3 size: 13 residues. V lost 6 bases, J lost 6 bases, and 14 bases lay in between. The CDR3 reads CSVNGEGDEKLFF. CDR3 DNA sequence: TGCAGCGTCAACGGGGAGGGAGATGAAAAACTGTTTTTT.

J is TRBJ2-7 and V is TRBV6-6, with TRBD2 matching 9 bases. Per germline, CDR1 MNHNY and CDR2 SVGAGI (reference sequence). The CDR3 covers 14 residues. The V gene end was trimmed by 7 bases and the J gene end by 6 bases; junction bases not matched to a gene: 10. The CDR3, as DNA: TGTGCCAGCAATCGGGCTAGCGGGGAGGGCGAGCAGTACTTC. Translated: CASNRASGEGEQYF.

The rearrangement links TRBV29-1 to TRBJ1-2, with D possibly being TRBD1 (6 bases). CDR1 and CDR2 (germline): SQVTM, ANQGSEA. The CDR3 totals 14 residues. V was clipped by 6 bases and J by 2 bases, with 16 bases between them. CDR3 DNA sequence: TGCAGCGTAGACGCTGGACAGCTAAACTATGGCTACACCTTC. Translated: CSVDAGQLNYGYTF.

This sequence joins TRBV6-5 and TRBJ2-7; 9 bases fit TRBD1. This CDR3 spans 13 amino acids. Trimming cost V 5 bases and J 4 bases; bases outside gene matches: 3. CDR1 is MNHEY, CDR2 SVGAGI, per germline. This CDR3 reads CASSDGQGYEQYF. The CDR3 DNA follows: TGTGCCAGCAGTGACGGACAGGGGTACGAGCAGTACTTC.

V usage is TRBV6-5 and J usage is TRBJ1-3; D is unclear. The CDR3 is 15 residues long. V was shortened by 2 bases and J by 4 bases, with 12 bases between the two germline ends. Germline lookup yields CDR1 MNHEY and CDR2 SVGAGI. The CDR3 protein is CASSYRPGGGNTIYF. For the CDR3, the DNA is TGTGCCAGCAGTTACCGGCCGGGAGGAGGAAACACCATATATTTT.

This clone was observed a few times. This rearrangement joins TRBV2 to TRBJ2-3, with a tentative D call TRBD1 (5 bases). Germline-derived CDR1 and CDR2 are SNHLY and FYNNEI. V was cut by 3 bases and J by 10 bases, with 17 bases left in between. The CDR3 runs to 14 residues. This chain's CDR3 is CASSDRGPRDAQYF. The CDR3 region has the DNA TGTGCCAGCAGTGATAGGGGCCCTAGGGATGCGCAGTATTTT.

V gene TRBV5-6 combines with J gene TRBJ1-1; possibly TRBD1 for D (6 bases). The ends were cut back, 3 bases at V and 1 base at J, with 10 bases in the middle. In germline, CDR1 is SGHDT, CDR2 YYEEEE. The CDR3 spans 14 residues. CDR3 residues: CASSSRGGNTEAFF. For the CDR3, the DNA is TGTGCCAGCAGCTCCCGAGGGGGGAACACTGAAGCTTTCTTT.

The V call is TRBV7-8, the J call TRBJ1-2; 9 bases are a match to TRBD1. The CDR3 has 13 residues. Germline V gene sequence: CDR1 SGHVS, CDR2 FQNEAQ. With 0 bases clipped from V and 8 bases from J, the junction kept 1 base outside the gene matches. CDR3 protein: CASSLAGQGGYTF. CDR3 bases: TGTGCCAGCAGCTTAGCGGGACAGGGAGGCTACACCTTC.

In its sample, this clone ranks as medium-sized (0.01 to 0.1%). The chain combines TRBV19 with TRBJ1-4, with TRBD1 matching 7 bases. The CDR3 is made up of 14 amino acids. Germline V gives CDR1 LNHDA, CDR2 SQIVND (reference sequence). V dropped 6 bases and J dropped 5; count of bases not matched to a gene: 6. The CDR3 DNA sequence: TGTGCCAGTAGGAGACAGGGCTTAAATGAAAAACTGTTTTTT. Translating it yields CASRRQGLNEKLFF.

This clone was found a few times. The chain joins TRBV9 to TRBJ2-3, with TRBD2 matching over 7 bases. Germline V lookup: CDR1 SGDLS, CDR2 YYNGEE. CDR3 length equals 15 residues. J was trimmed by 1 base and V by 1 base; bases with no gene match: 3. The CDR3 loop reads CASSVTSDRTDTQYF. DNA of the CDR3: TGTGCCAGCAGCGTAACTAGCGATCGCACAGATACGCAGTATTTT.

A few counts support this clone. This rearrangement joins TRBV27 to TRBJ1-4; D may be TRBD1 (6 bases). Germline assignment: CDR1 MNHEY and CDR2 SMNVEV (reference sequence). This CDR3 comprises 15 residues. The V and J ends lost 6 bases and 0 bases respectively, with 11 bases between them. CDR3 loop: CASSRDIATNEKLFF. The DNA for the CDR3 is TGTGCCAGCAGCCGGGACATCGCAACTAATGAAAAACTGTTTTTT.